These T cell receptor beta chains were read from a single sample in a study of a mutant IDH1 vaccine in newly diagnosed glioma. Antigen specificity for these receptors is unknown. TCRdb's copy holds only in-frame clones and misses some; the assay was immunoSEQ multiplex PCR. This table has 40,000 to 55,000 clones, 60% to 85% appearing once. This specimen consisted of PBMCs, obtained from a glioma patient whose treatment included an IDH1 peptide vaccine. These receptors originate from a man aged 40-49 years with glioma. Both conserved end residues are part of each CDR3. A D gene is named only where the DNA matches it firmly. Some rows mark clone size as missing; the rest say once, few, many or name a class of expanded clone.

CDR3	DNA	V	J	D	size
CASGRWGPRAF	TGTGCCAGCGGCCGTTGGGGACCCCGGGCGTTC	TRBV6-5	TRBJ1-2	.	.
CASSEAAGLIQYF	TGTGCCAGTAGCGAGGCGGCAGGGCTTATTCAGTACTTC	TRBV19	TRBJ2-4	.	.
CASSAGGGGLYEQYF	TGTGCCAGCAGTGCAGGGGGGGGAGGTCTCTACGAGCAGTACTTC	TRBV6-1	TRBJ2-7	.	.
CASSVGTGALGAFF	TGTGCCAGCAGTGTGGGGACAGGGGCTCTGGGAGCTTTCTTT	TRBV6-1	TRBJ1-1	TRBD1	.
CAISDPRAGDTQYF	TGTGCCATCAGTGACCCCCGCGCGGGGGATACGCAGTATTTT	TRBV10-3	TRBJ2-3	.	.
CASSRTTSARLTDTQYF	TGCGCCAGCAGCCGTACGACTAGCGCCAGGCTCACAGATACGCAGTATTTT	TRBV4-3	TRBJ2-3	TRBD2	.
CASSLAAEYGYTF	TGTGCCAGCAGCTTAGCTGCAGAGTATGGCTACACCTTC	TRBV11-3	TRBJ1-2	.	.
CAWARGQGRGGYTF	TGTGCCTGGGCCAGGGGACAGGGGAGAGGGGGCTACACCTTC	TRBV30	TRBJ1-2	TRBD1	.
CASSLEPSSGMGNEQFF	TGTGCCAGCAGCCTAGAACCGTCTAGCGGGATGGGCAATGAGCAGTTCTTC	TRBV5-4	TRBJ2-1	TRBD2	.
CASSEKSVARNTIYF	TGTGCCAGCAGTGAAAAGTCTGTAGCCCGAAACACCATATATTTT	TRBV2	TRBJ1-3	.	.
CASGDMQGKTYGYTF	TGTGCTAGTGGTGACATGCAGGGAAAGACCTATGGCTACACCTTC	TRBV12-5	TRBJ1-2	.	.
CASSLYFSSGNTEAFF	TGTGCCAGCAGCTTATACTTTTCTTCAGGGAACACTGAAGCTTTCTTT	TRBV7-9	TRBJ1-1	.	.
CASRGTFYGYTF	TGTGCCAGCCGGGGGACCTTCTATGGCTACACCTTC	TRBV7-2	TRBJ1-2	.	.
CASSPPGQASAYEQYF	TGTGCCAGCAGCCCTCCCGGACAAGCCTCCGCCTACGAGCAGTACTTC	TRBV11-2	TRBJ2-7	.	.
CASTTFRASGNTGELFF	TGTGCCAGCACCACTTTCAGGGCTAGCGGGAACACCGGGGAGCTGTTTTTT	TRBV27	TRBJ2-2	TRBD2	.
CASGLVLEGTHYNEQFF	TGTGCTAGTGGTTTGGTACTGGAGGGGACCCACTACAATGAGCAGTTCTTC	TRBV12-5	TRBJ2-1	.	.
CASGSGTSLYNEQFF	TGTGCCAGCGGAAGCGGGACCAGTCTCTACAATGAGCAGTTCTTC	TRBV28	TRBJ2-1	TRBD2	.
CASSLATTSGTDTQYF	TGTGCCAGCAGCTTAGCCACCACCTCCGGCACAGATACGCAGTATTTT	TRBV7-6	TRBJ2-3	.	.
CASSSGQGMNTEAFF	TGTGCCAGCTCATCGGGCCAGGGGATGAACACTGAAGCTTTCTTT	TRBV18	TRBJ1-1	.	.
CASSIDLWGRGELFF	TGTGCCAGTAGTATAGATCTATGGGGACGCGGGGAGCTGTTTTTT	TRBV19	TRBJ2-2	.	few
CASRFGGSSYEQYF	TGTGCCAGCAGATTCGGGGGGTCGTCCTACGAGCAGTACTTC	TRBV27	TRBJ2-7	TRBD2	.
CASSLVTGNYGYTF	TGCGCCAGCAGCTTGGTTACAGGGAACTATGGCTACACCTTC	TRBV5-1	TRBJ1-2	.	.
CASSHDPNTEAFF	TGTGCCAGCAGTCATGACCCGAACACTGAAGCTTTCTTT	TRBV7-8	TRBJ1-1	.	.
CASSLFRTGGIYEQYF	TGTGCCAGCAGCTTGTTCAGGACAGGGGGCATCTACGAGCAGTACTTC	TRBV5-6	TRBJ2-7	TRBD1	.
CASSETRDSYGYTF	TGTGCCAGCAGTGAGACACGGGACAGCTATGGCTACACCTTC	TRBV25-1	TRBJ1-2	TRBD1	.
CASSSGDPDSYEQYF	TGCGCCAGCAGCTCGGGGGACCCAGACTCCTACGAGCAGTACTTC	TRBV5-1	TRBJ2-7	.	.
CASSLQDKKGVGYTF	TGCGCCAGCAGCTTGCAGGACAAGAAGGGTGTGGGCTACACCTTC	TRBV5-1	TRBJ1-2	.	.
CASSGGAPTDTQYF	TGTGCCAGCAGCGGGGGGGCTCCCACAGATACGCAGTATTTT	TRBV9	TRBJ2-3	.	.
CASSQINTEAFF	TGTGCCAGCTCGCAAATTAACACTGAAGCTTTCTTT	TRBV18	TRBJ1-1	.	.
CASSLDRGTDTQYF	TGTGCCAGCAGCTTAGACAGGGGGACAGATACGCAGTATTTT	TRBV11-2	TRBJ2-3	TRBD1	.
CASSAGHRSSYNEQFF	TGTGCCAGCAGCGCGGGACACCGAAGCTCCTACAATGAGCAGTTCTTC	TRBV5-4	TRBJ2-1	.	.
CASSDVSGGSTDTQYF	TGTGCCAGCAGTGACGTGTCAGGGGGTAGCACAGATACGCAGTATTTT	TRBV6-4	TRBJ2-3	TRBD1	.
CASSHPATSQEAFF	TGTGCCAGCAGCCATCCGGCGACGTCCCAGGAAGCTTTCTTT	TRBV11-2	TRBJ1-1	.	.
CASSPPGMYQPQHF	TGTGCCAGCAGTCCCCCCGGGATGTATCAGCCCCAGCATTTT	TRBV6-1	TRBJ1-5	.	.
CASKGTGSSYNEQFF	TGTGCCAGCAAAGGGACAGGGAGCTCCTACAATGAGCAGTTCTTC	TRBV6-5	TRBJ2-1	TRBD1	.
CASSLVGQGAETQYF	TGCGCCAGCAGCTTGGTCGGACAGGGGGCAGAGACCCAGTACTTC	TRBV5-1	TRBJ2-5	TRBD1	.
CASSLVDQPQHF	TGTGCCAGCAGCTTGGTGGATCAGCCCCAGCATTTT	TRBV7-9	TRBJ1-5	.	.
CASSLGDGRGRETQYF	TGTGCCAGCAGCTTAGGGGACGGCAGGGGACGAGAGACCCAGTACTTC	TRBV7-9	TRBJ2-5	.	.
CASSEQLAGVSPQETQYF	TGTGCCAGCAGTGAACAACTAGCGGGAGTATCCCCTCAAGAGACCCAGTACTTC	TRBV2	TRBJ2-5	TRBD2	.
CASSKDGGYNEQFF	TGTGCCAGCAGTAAAGATGGGGGGTACAATGAGCAGTTCTTC	TRBV7-6	TRBJ2-1	.	.
CASSGQGTYEQYF	TGTGCCAGCAGTGGACAGGGGACATACGAGCAGTACTTC	TRBV27	TRBJ2-7	TRBD1	.
CSVVGGGNPYEQYF	TGCAGCGTTGTTGGGGGAGGGAATCCCTACGAGCAGTACTTC	TRBV29-1	TRBJ2-7	TRBD2	.